One TCR beta chain is described in this entry. Its antigen is currently unknown. TCRdb's table, derived via immunoSEQ multiplex PCR, lists solely in-frame clones and lacks some. The table lists 150,000 to 200,000 clones, 80% to 95% of them singletons. The entry originates in a study of T cell responses to AZD1222 COVID-19 vaccine. Study information: Second doses were pooled across both intervals (about 4 or about 12 weeks). Notes on the study in general: Reports indicate that nearly half of spike-specific TCRs are directed at unmutated variant regions. Spike-specific TCR repertoires showed rising breadth and depth after two AZD1222 doses.

Trimming removed 5 bases from V and 8 bases from J, with 18 bases in between. CDR3 length: 14 residues. CDR1 is LGHDT and CDR2 is YNNKEL in the germline V gene (reference sequence). The TCR originated in an adult in good health. The sequencing here drew on peripheral blood, taken on day 0 of AZD1222 vaccination. V usage is TRBV3-1 (or the pseudogene TRBV3-2) and J usage is TRBJ1-2; D ambiguous. The CDR3 DNA follows: TGTGCCAGCAGCTCAGATCTCACCTCTTGGGGCTACACCTTC. Its translation: CASSSDLTSWGYTF.